This T cell receptor beta chain was identified during a study of T cell responses to AZD1222 COVID-19 vaccine. Sequencing was performed with immunoSEQ multiplex PCR; in TCRdb, only in-frame clones are kept and a portion is missing. This sample has about 100,000 clones, with about 83% found just once. The CDR3 runs 15 residues. V was pared by 6 bases and J by 0 bases, with 12 bases between. CDR1 is MNHEY and CDR2 is SMNVEV in the germline V gene (reference sequence). This chain links TRBV27 with TRBJ1-5, with a tentative D call TRBD1 (6 bases). The input for sequencing was peripheral blood, taken on day 0 of AZD1222 vaccination. This receptor was obtained from an adult in good health. The CDR3 nucleotides read TGTGCCAGCAGGAGCGACAGGAATAGCAATCAGCCCCAGCATTTT. It codes for CASRSDRNSNQPQHF.